This T cell receptor beta chain appears in the sequencing data of a study of cytomegalovirus exposure and HLA in healthy donors (dated 2017 in TCRdb). Some background on the complete study: In an earlier analysis of roughly 500 of the donors, under 300 Gb of sequence data and approximately 100 million unique TCR beta sequences from 150 million to 200 million T cells were reported. An early release that covered some 630 HLA-typed donors contained approximately 300 gigabases of sequencing data and some 87 million unique TCR sequences. High-throughput TCR immunosequencing, statistical association of individual TCRs with disease status, and machine learning were combined to predict cytomegalovirus infection status. The number of donors typed differed by locus, with about 629-640 for A, B, C, DRB1 and DQB1, 522 for DQA1, nearly 610 for DPA1, and some 440 for DPB1. Donor age, sex, ethnicity and CMV serostatus were compiled together with the repertoire data. Every repertoire in the discovery cohort had been generated on one and the same sequencing platform. An earlier analysis of some 500 of the donors used high-throughput TCR beta sequencing to judge whether each TCR beta V gene segment behaved as functional or pseudogenic. The study profiled the T cell repertoires of fewer than 850 subjects by immunosequencing and related them to cytomegalovirus serostatus. The study was designed to test whether signatures of past pathogen exposure could be identified by cataloging public T cell receptors. The later analysis used no new phenotypic data to find candidate immune exposures, relying instead on TCR beta sequences and their occurrence across donors. Of the roughly 390 genotyped donors, 81% fell in the genetic ancestry cluster associated with self-reported Caucasian donors. HLA typing included class I and class II loci at four-digit resolution. A later genetic analysis used genome-wide SNP genotypes for about three fifths of the 666 donors, treating that subset as a discovery cohort. To study patterns of TCR occurrence, a later analysis re-analyzed previously published TCR beta repertoires from 666 donors and added high-resolution HLA genotyping. Among roughly 400 genotyped donors of the cohort, an average of approximately 220,000 unique TCR beta nucleotide sequences was sequenced per donor, of which roughly 17% were non-productive. A separate validation cohort of 100 to 150 different subjects was used in addition to the roughly 700-subject first cohort. Roughly 5 DR-DQ haplotypes were handled as single units for association and clustering, since linkage in the cohort was strong.

V loses 0 bases at its end and J loses 6 bases; junction bases beyond the gene matches: 4. CDR1 is given as KGHSH and CDR2 as LQKENI, both from the germline V gene. Spanning cysteine to phenylalanine, the CDR3 consists of 16 amino acids. Of all the DNA, just the CDR3 is kept, 48 bases in frame from base 1. The cohort was made up of approximately 700 healthy bone marrow donors. Cohort members were all nominally healthy when sampled, although unrecorded immune exposures were likely present. The donor tested CMV seronegative and was one of the 352 seronegative cohort members. A peripheral blood sample was collected from each donor, and TCR beta sequencing was performed on peripheral blood mononuclear cells. Genomic DNA was extracted from the blood cell samples with the Qiagen DNeasy Blood Extraction Kit. About this clone: Its antigen has not been determined. Per-nucleotide qualities are absent, and no much larger clonotype sits a single base away.

On the study overall, not on this receptor specifically: The classifier was reported to diagnose cytomegalovirus status with high specificity and sensitivity in both the original cohort and the validation cohort. According to a later analysis, TCR association rates differed among HLA loci, with DRB1 alleles showing the most associated TCRs and HLA-C alleles showing the fewest. Some IMGT-functional V segments, including TRBV6-2 and TRBV6-3, could not be distinguished by the 87-base-pair reads and were therefore excluded. Assigning TCR associations to individual alleles was difficult when HLA alleles, especially DR and DQ, strongly co-occurred. The only immune exposure information available for the cohort was CMV serostatus. At a false discovery rate of 0.05, a later analysis linked around 17,000 TCR beta sequences to specific HLA alleles. A total of 150 or so TCR beta chains were listed by the study as associated with cytomegalovirus. A cluster of highly shared sequence variants was judged likely to be a technical artifact of the sequencing pipeline. In vitro tests confirmed that a few of the cytomegalovirus-associated TCR beta chains recognize cytomegalovirus antigens. According to a later analysis, most CMV-associated TCR beta chains appeared to be HLA-restricted, and the HLA associations seemed to be driven largely by CMV exposure. In an earlier analysis of more than 450 of the donors, most TCR beta V segments were observed in productive rearrangements about 87% or about 30% of the time, broadly matching IMGT annotations. V-gene and J-gene trimming of TCR beta chains was associated with a missense DCLRE1C variant in a later genetic analysis, and the association was replicated in an independent cohort. A further reported finding was that TCR beta sequences accurately predicted the HLA-A and HLA-B alleles for most subjects in the first cohort. In a later analysis, HLA-associated TCR beta chains showed more clonal expansion and lower generation probabilities than non-associated chains that were equally common. Because counts were too low, about 15 rarely observed V segments, including chromosome 9 orphons, were left out of the earlier analysis of some 640 of the donors. HLA typing was unavailable for some donors at each locus, so association tests used only the typed subset. According to the authors, the approach could potentially be generalized to other disease states and immunological phenotypes. In this cohort, only TCR beta chains were sequenced, and detectable features were limited by the absence of alpha or paired-chain data. The presence/absence analyses assumed that sequencing depth was roughly uniform across donors, and that assumption may not be true. Correlated functional status among segregating V segments might be attributable to linkage disequilibrium, but an unknown experimental factor could not be ruled out. While some public TCRs were present in many individuals, most TCR sequences turned up only very rarely across donors. Compared with the roughly 700-donor mean, donors in an Asian-associated ancestry cluster had fewer N-insertions in productive TCRs, according to a later genetic analysis. Several of the top co-occurrence clusters appeared to be linked to parvovirus B19, influenza, CMV and Epstein-Barr virus, according to a later analysis.

Library construction relied on the immunoSEQ multiplex PCR assay. The multiplex PCR relied on a mix of 60 forward primers for TCR Vbeta segments and 13 reverse primers for TCR Jbeta segments. Amplification of the CDR3 region of rearranged TCR beta genes was performed with a multiplex PCR assay on genomic DNA. On the Illumina HiSeq System, the amplified TCR beta libraries were sequenced as 87-base-pair reads. The authors processed their data as follows. Across the roughly 600 repertoires, a later analysis counted roughly 84 million unique TCR beta chains, roughly 11 million of which were shared by at least two donors. Raw reads were error-corrected and collapsed into unique sequences with a nearest-neighbor algorithm that merged closely related sequences to remove PCR and sequencing errors. V, D and J gene segments were assigned by aligning CDR3 sequences to IMGT reference sequences. For a sequence to be retained, a match of at least six nucleotides to both a V gene segment and a J gene segment was required. A rearrangement counted as productive if the CDR3 had no stop codons and remained in frame with V and J, and every other rearrangement counted as non-productive. Following IMGT convention, CDR3 was defined as the stretch from the second conserved V-encoded cysteine to the conserved J-encoded phenylalanine. The earlier analysis of 587 of the donors excluded sequences that lacked an unambiguous match to a single V gene segment. An earlier analysis of 500 to 600 of the donors classified V segments as functional when productive rearrangements were above 56.7% and as segregating when the standard deviation between donors was above 5%. A statistical classification framework was built for diagnosing cytomegalovirus status from the catalog of TCR beta chain sequences. In a later analysis, V and J genes were assigned by comparing TCR nucleotide sequences against IMGT/GENE-DB human TR gene sequences. Using the TCRdist pipeline, a later analysis assigned CDR3 sequences along with most-parsimonious VDJ recombination scenarios. In a later analysis, every TCR beta chain was defined by the combination of its CDR3 amino acid sequence and its V-gene family, and reads without a unique V-gene family were dropped. In a later analysis, 450 to 600 highly shared, low-generation-probability nucleotide sequences were removed to address suspected cross-contamination and a sequencing artifact. For each public chain, a later analysis derived a clonal expansion index from normalized ranks of inferred template counts within each repertoire. Generation probabilities in a later analysis came from a VDJ recombination model fitted to out-of-frame rearrangements, and those results were checked against IGoR. Hypergeometric tests were used in a later analysis to score TCR-TCR, TCR-HLA and TCR-CMV co-occurrence, with a repertoire-size bias correction applied to the TCR pairs. A later analysis estimated false discovery rates by permuting HLA or CMV assignments 20 times. In a later analysis, co-occurring TCRs were grouped using DBSCAN, and TCRdist sequence similarity was added for clustering within HLA-allele-positive subsets. For co-occurrence clustering, repertoires with fewer than 30,000 or more than 120,000 public chains were excluded, along with five repertoires with anomalous nucleotide sharing. The table comes from immuneACCESS by way of TCRdb, which keeps in-frame sequences with V and J called. Part of the clones is missing from these tables; in studies checked, under half for an unresolved V gene and the rest for unknown reasons. D and trimming come from the DNA, and the V and J calls and clone size come from that table. For this sample there are about 140,000 clones; approximately 80% appear just once. Over 2% of the sample comes from the top ten.

The sequenced material came from PBMCs. The chain joins TRBV18 to TRBJ2-1, with 11 bases aligning to TRBD2. The receptor was derived from a man aged 25-40 years in good health and CMV-seronegative. The CDR3 region: CASSPPGTSGSNEQFF. The DNA is TGTGCCAGCTCACCACCCGGGACTAGCGGCTCCAATGAGCAGTTCTTC.